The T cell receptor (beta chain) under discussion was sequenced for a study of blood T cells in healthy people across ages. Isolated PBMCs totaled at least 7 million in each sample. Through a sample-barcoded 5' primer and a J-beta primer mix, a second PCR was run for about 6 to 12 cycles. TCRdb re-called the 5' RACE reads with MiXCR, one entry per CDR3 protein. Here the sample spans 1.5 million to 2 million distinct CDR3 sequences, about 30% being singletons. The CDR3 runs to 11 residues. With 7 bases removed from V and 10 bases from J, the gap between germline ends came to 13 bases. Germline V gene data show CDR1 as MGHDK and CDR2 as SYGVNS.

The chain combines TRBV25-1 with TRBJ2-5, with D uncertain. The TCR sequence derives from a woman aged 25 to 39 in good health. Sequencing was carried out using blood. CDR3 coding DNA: TGTGCCAGCACCTACGCCGTAGACCAGTACTTC. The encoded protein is CASTYAVDQYF.